A selection of T cell receptor beta chains follows, all from one sample in a study of CD8+ T cells in alopecia areata. The method was immunoSEQ multiplex PCR; TCRdb's version includes in-frame clones alone and lacks a portion of them. This table has around 97,000 clones, around three fifths appearing once. Sequenced input: CD4+ T cells sorted from blood. All receptors derive from a human donor in good health. Both conserved end residues are part of each CDR3. Fields, in order: CDR3 protein, CDR3 DNA, clone size, J gene, V gene, D gene. The D gene is left open where the match is weak. Only some rows state a clone size, as once, few, many or a class for expanded clones.

CDR3: CASSYSWGTGANVLTF
DNA: TGTGCCAGCAGTTACTCTTGGGGGACTGGGGCCAACGTCCTGACTTTC
size: few
J: TRBJ2-6
V: TRBV6-5
D: NA

CDR3: CASSQDSTSVTDTQYF
DNA: TGCGCCAGCAGCCAAGATTCGACTAGCGTCACAGATACGCAGTATTTT
size: NA
J: TRBJ2-3
V: TRBV4-1
D: TRBD2

CDR3: CASSGTVGNQPQHF
DNA: TGTGCCAGCAGCGGGACAGTCGGAAATCAGCCCCAGCATTTT
size: NA
J: TRBJ1-5
V: TRBV2
D: TRBD1

CDR3: CASSVDGGQGLYTF
DNA: TGTGCCAGCAGCGTAGATGGGGGACAGGGGCTCTACACCTTC
size: NA
J: TRBJ1-2
V: TRBV9
D: TRBD1

CDR3: CASSYKDRGNQPQHF
DNA: TGTGCCAGCAGTTACAAGGACAGGGGAAATCAGCCCCAGCATTTT
size: few
J: TRBJ1-5
V: TRBV6-5
D: TRBD1

CDR3: CASTSETNTEAFF
DNA: TGTGCCAGCACCTCTGAGACCAACACTGAAGCTTTCTTT
size: few
J: TRBJ1-1
V: TRBV2
D: NA

CDR3: CASSTRGATNEKLFF
DNA: TGTGCCAGCAGCACACGAGGAGCAACTAATGAAAAACTGTTTTTT
size: NA
J: TRBJ1-4
V: TRBV5-4
D: NA

CDR3: CASSYSFQETQYF
DNA: TGTGCCAGCAGTTATTCCTTCCAAGAGACCCAGTACTTC
size: NA
J: TRBJ2-5
V: TRBV6-5
D: NA

CDR3: CASSVGPLDQETQYF
DNA: TGTGCCAGCAGCGTAGGCCCCCTAGACCAAGAGACCCAGTACTTC
size: NA
J: TRBJ2-5
V: TRBV9
D: NA

CDR3: CASSEGTGIYEQYF
DNA: TGTGCCAGCAGTGAGGGGACAGGGATCTACGAGCAGTACTTC
size: NA
J: TRBJ2-7
V: TRBV2
D: TRBD1

CDR3: CSVQGSGEKLFF
DNA: TGCAGCGTACAGGGTTCAGGAGAAAAACTGTTTTTT
size: NA
J: TRBJ1-4
V: TRBV29-1
D: NA

CDR3: CAWRATGVRSPLHF
DNA: TGTGCCTGGAGGGCTACAGGGGTGAGATCACCCCTCCACTTT
size: NA
J: TRBJ1-6
V: TRBV30
D: TRBD1

CDR3: CATLDQGWNTDTQYF
DNA: TGTGCCACTTTAGACCAGGGGTGGAACACAGATACGCAGTATTTT
size: NA
J: TRBJ2-3
V: TRBV6-5
D: NA

CDR3: CASSFGAYNEQFF
DNA: TGTGCCAGCAGCTTCGGGGCTTACAATGAGCAGTTCTTC
size: NA
J: TRBJ2-1
V: TRBV7-8
D: NA

CDR3: CASSLKDTDTQYF
DNA: TGCGCCAGCAGCTTGAAAGACACAGATACGCAGTATTTT
size: NA
J: TRBJ2-3
V: TRBV5-1
D: NA

CDR3: CASSPAGGRGYEQYF
DNA: TGTGCCAGCAGCCCGGCCGGGGGCAGGGGTTACGAGCAGTACTTC
size: NA
J: TRBJ2-7
V: TRBV6-5
D: NA

CDR3: CASSLPTSGNTDTQYF
DNA: TGCGCCAGCAGCCTACCGACTAGCGGAAATACAGATACGCAGTATTTT
size: NA
J: TRBJ2-3
V: TRBV5-1
D: TRBD2

CDR3: CASSLLRSSGETQYF
DNA: TGTGCCAGCAGTTTATTAAGGTCCAGCGGAGAGACCCAGTACTTC
size: few
J: TRBJ2-5
V: TRBV27
D: NA

CDR3: CASRDVGVSPLHF
DNA: TGTGCCAGCAGGGATGTGGGGGTTTCACCCCTCCACTTT
size: NA
J: TRBJ1-6
V: TRBV11-2
D: NA

CDR3: CASSLGVPESYEQYF
DNA: TGCGCCAGCAGCTTGGGAGTCCCTGAATCCTACGAGCAGTACTTC
size: NA
J: TRBJ2-7
V: TRBV5-1
D: NA

CDR3: CASSLEGQKSSGNTIYF
DNA: TGCGCCAGCAGCTTAGAGGGACAGAAGTCCTCTGGAAACACCATATATTTT
size: few
J: TRBJ1-3
V: TRBV5-1
D: TRBD1

CDR3: CASSPRQGNTEAFF
DNA: TGTGCCAGCAGCCCTAGACAGGGTAACACTGAAGCTTTCTTT
size: NA
J: TRBJ1-1
V: TRBV7-9
D: TRBD1

CDR3: CASSYSGHNTEAFF
DNA: TGTGCCAGCAGTTACTCCGGACATAACACTGAAGCTTTCTTT
size: NA
J: TRBJ1-1
V: TRBV6-5
D: NA

CDR3: CASSPTAGQAYGYTF
DNA: TGTGCCAGCAGCCCTACAGCTGGTCAGGCTTATGGCTACACCTTC
size: few
J: TRBJ1-2
V: TRBV13
D: NA

CDR3: CASSQAPGQSYEQYF
DNA: TGCGCCAGCAGCCAAGCTCCGGGACAGAGCTACGAGCAGTACTTC
size: NA
J: TRBJ2-7
V: TRBV4-3
D: TRBD1

CDR3: CASSLASTRGETQYF
DNA: TGTGCCAGCAGCTTAGCGTCCACGCGCGGGGAGACCCAGTACTTC
size: NA
J: TRBJ2-5
V: TRBV7-9
D: NA

CDR3: CASRPGDNSPLHF
DNA: TGCGCCAGCAGACCAGGGGATAATTCACCCCTCCACTTT
size: few
J: TRBJ1-6
V: TRBV5-1
D: NA

CDR3: CASSSGRVGASYNEQFF
DNA: TGTGCCAGCAGCTCGGGGCGGGTAGGGGCATCCTACAATGAGCAGTTCTTC
size: many
J: TRBJ2-1
V: TRBV11-1
D: NA

CDR3: CASGRGAATQETQYF
DNA: TGTGCTAGTGGCCGGGGGGCAGCCACCCAAGAGACCCAGTACTTC
size: once
J: TRBJ2-5
V: TRBV12-5
D: NA

CDR3: CAWSKWGSYNEQFF
DNA: TGTGCCTGGAGTAAGTGGGGGTCCTACAATGAGCAGTTCTTC
size: once
J: TRBJ2-1
V: TRBV30
D: NA

CDR3: CASSVGPSTDTQYF
DNA: TGTGCCAGCAGTGTCGGGCCGAGCACAGATACGCAGTATTTT
size: NA
J: TRBJ2-3
V: TRBV2
D: NA

CDR3: CSVVRGLAGETQYF
DNA: TGCAGCGTTGTCCGGGGACTAGCGGGGGAGACCCAGTACTTC
size: NA
J: TRBJ2-5
V: TRBV29-1
D: TRBD2